These T cell receptor beta chains were read from a single sample in a study of T cells in localized non-small cell lung cancer. Produced via immunoSEQ multiplex PCR; TCRdb's table is partial and in-frame only. Here the sample spans about 37,000 clones, less than 95% being singletons. Sequenced material: peripheral blood mononuclear cells, taken before any cancer treatment. These receptors all stem from a female donor over 55 with stage II lung adenocarcinoma. Each CDR3 is given without its conserved first and last residue. D genes are given only for firm matches.

D | J | V | CDR3
TRBD1 | TRBJ1-2 | TRBV5-1 | ASTRQGAHGYT
TRBD1 | TRBJ2-3 | TRBV5-6 | ASSADRGRIADTQY
. | TRBJ2-7 | TRBV28 | ASSLLGRGEYEQY
. | TRBJ1-5 | TRBV5-6 | ASSLRGVGNQPQH
. | TRBJ1-5 | TRBV11-2 | ASSPGLNQPQH
. | TRBJ1-1 | TRBV5-6 | ASRGRENTEAF
. | TRBJ2-5 | TRBV5-1 | ASSRDTNQETQY
. | TRBJ2-5 | TRBV5-1 | ASRQEGETQY
. | TRBJ1-4 | TRBV19 | ASSNDRMGNEKLF
TRBD2 | TRBJ2-1 | TRBV19 | ASSIPRTSGANSYNEQF
TRBD1 | TRBJ2-7 | TRBV7-2 | ASSLAGTGTYEQY
TRBD2 | TRBJ2-1 | TRBV11-2 | ASSSGLPRYNEQF
. | TRBJ2-2 | TRBV7-2 | ASSPDYSTGELF
. | TRBJ1-2 | TRBV5-1 | ASSFERADWGYT
TRBD2 | TRBJ2-2 | TRBV7-2 | ASSLWVAGVTGELF
TRBD2 | TRBJ2-1 | TRBV9 | ASSVEKLAVNEQF
TRBD1 | TRBJ1-2 | TRBV28 | ASSSGQSNYGYT
TRBD1 | TRBJ2-2 | TRBV2 | ASMRDRGRTGELF
. | TRBJ2-5 | TRBV5-5 | ASSLRGGPGQTQY
TRBD1 | TRBJ2-3 | TRBV10-3 | AISSGTGTDTQY
TRBD2 | TRBJ2-7 | TRBV5-1 | ASSHGLVIYEQY
TRBD1 | TRBJ2-1 | TRBV7-2 | ASSPIGQARNNEQF
TRBD2 | TRBJ2-3 | TRBV5-1 | ASSSSPTSGGTDTQY
. | TRBJ2-6 | TRBV14 | ASSQDQGNWANVLT
TRBD1 | TRBJ1-5 | TRBV28 | ASTQNRGDQPQH
. | TRBJ1-6 | TRBV5-8 | ASSRDSNSPLH
. | TRBJ1-4 | TRBV7-9 | ASTEENLDEKLF
TRBD1 | TRBJ1-1 | TRBV6-6 | ASDRGQSEAF
. | TRBJ1-4 | TRBV10-1 | ASSEGGEKLF
. | TRBJ2-7 | TRBV29-1 | SVALGSYEQY
. | TRBJ2-5 | TRBV5-1 | ASSVPASEETQY
TRBD2 | TRBJ2-1 | TRBV30 | AWSSGASGGSEQF
. | TRBJ1-3 | TRBV6-5 | ASSYSRPSSGNTIY
. | TRBJ2-1 | TRBV7-9 | ASRRGHEQF
. | TRBJ2-1 | TRBV29-1 | SVESASREQF
TRBD1 | TRBJ1-4 | TRBV5-1 | ASSPRVRGQGMANEKLF
. | TRBJ2-1 | TRBV28 | ASSFSENEQF
TRBD1 | TRBJ1-4 | TRBV7-2 | ASSYNRGNNEKLF
. | TRBJ1-2 | TRBV21-1 | PSKGLTGYGYT
TRBD1 | TRBJ1-2 | TRBV29-1 | SAGQDDGGYT
. | TRBJ1-6 | TRBV27 | ASSPKDGVGSPLH
TRBD1 | TRBJ1-2 | TRBV5-6 | ASSSLQGRDGYT
. | TRBJ2-2 | TRBV6-5 | ASSYSTGTTGELF
TRBD1 | TRBJ1-3 | TRBV5-4 | ASSRDRTSGNTIY
TRBD1 | TRBJ2-3 | TRBV6-1 | ASIYPGTGGDTQY
TRBD1 | TRBJ1-5 | TRBV28 | ASSSLYRGQPQH
. | TRBJ2-7 | TRBV30 | AWSVIGAGYEQY
TRBD1 | TRBJ2-3 | TRBV27 | ASSAGTGGSSTDTQY
. | TRBJ1-1 | TRBV2 | ASSVYGNTEAF
. | TRBJ2-5 | TRBV21-1 | ASSKRGETQY
TRBD1 | TRBJ2-7 | TRBV10-3 | AIQDRTGMGEQY
TRBD1 | TRBJ1-5 | TRBV19 | ASSIRAGGDQPQH
. | TRBJ1-6 | TRBV28 | ASGGREGSSPLH
. | TRBJ2-7 | TRBV6-5 | ASSYSNGGELGQY
. | TRBJ1-1 | TRBV6-5 | ASRVTQGTEAF
TRBD1 | TRBJ1-1 | TRBV28 | ASSSVTGGYTEAF
TRBD1 | TRBJ2-1 | TRBV6-5 | ASRQGAGGEQF
. | TRBJ2-7 | TRBV5-1 | ASSAGRTYEQY
. | TRBJ2-7 | TRBV6-1 | ASSEARSGEQY
TRBD1 | TRBJ1-6 | TRBV15 | ATSREGQGTSPLH